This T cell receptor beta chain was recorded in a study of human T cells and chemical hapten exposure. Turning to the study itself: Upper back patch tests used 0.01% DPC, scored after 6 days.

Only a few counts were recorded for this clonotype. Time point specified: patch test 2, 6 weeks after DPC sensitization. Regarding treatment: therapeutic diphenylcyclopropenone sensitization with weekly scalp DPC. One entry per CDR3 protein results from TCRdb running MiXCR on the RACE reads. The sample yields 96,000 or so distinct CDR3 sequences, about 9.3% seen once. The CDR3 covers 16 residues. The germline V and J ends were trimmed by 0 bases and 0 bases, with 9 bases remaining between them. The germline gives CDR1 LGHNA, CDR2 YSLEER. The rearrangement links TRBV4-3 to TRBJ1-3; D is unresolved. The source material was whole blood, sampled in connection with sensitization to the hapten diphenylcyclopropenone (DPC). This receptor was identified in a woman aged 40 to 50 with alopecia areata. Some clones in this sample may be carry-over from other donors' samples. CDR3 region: CASSQDNGLSGNTIYF. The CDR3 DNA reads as TGCGCCAGCAGCCAAGATAACGGACTCTCTGGAAACACCATATATTTT.